Each of the 26 T cell receptor beta chains below was sequenced from the same sample in a study of technical replicates of blood from several donors. The assay was immunoSEQ multiplex PCR, and TCRdb's table has in-frame clones only and misses some. The data hold about 63,000 clones, with more than 75% observed a single time. Source material: PBMCs. These receptors were collected from a human donor in good health. Some clones in this sample may be carry-over from other donors' samples.

CDR3 sequence (DNA): TGTGCCAGCATGGGTCGGGGGGCAGGGGGCAACGAGCAGTACTTC. Translation: CASMGRGAGGNEQYF. The chain has TRBV19 and TRBJ2-7, with D possibly being TRBD1 (8 bases). Between the trimmed V and J ends, which lost 9 bases and 5 bases, there was a span of 23 bases. The CDR3 length is 15 residues. Germline CDR1 and CDR2: LNHDA and SQIVND (reference sequence).

This clone has just one count. The chain links TRBV9 to TRBJ2-7; D may be TRBD1 (7 bases). The V and J ends lost 0 bases and 0 bases respectively, with 10 bases between them. The CDR3 is made up of 15 amino acids. Germline V gene data show CDR1 as SGDLS and CDR2 as YYNGEE. DNA of the CDR3: TGTGCCAGCAGCGTAGGGGGGGACAGCTCCTACGAGCAGTACTTC. This sequence encodes CASSVGGDSSYEQYF.

The chain employs TRBV6-5 and TRBJ2-1; 7 bases map to TRBD1. Germline V gene lookup returns CDR1 MNHEY and CDR2 SVGAGI. V trimming: 0 bases; J trimming: 4 bases; junction bases outside the gene matches: 3. The CDR3 contains 15 residues. The CDR3 DNA follows: TGTGCCAGCAGTTACTCGAACAGGGGATACAATGAGCAGTTCTTC. Its translation is CASSYSNRGYNEQFF.

The chain carries TRBV4-3 and TRBJ2-2; 9 bases agree with TRBD1. The germline gives CDR1 LGHNA, CDR2 YSLEER. V gave up 3 bases and J gave up 5 bases; unmatched junction bases: 7. The CDR3 runs to 16 residues. The CDR3 spells CASSQLQGAGTGELFF. CDR3 bases: TGCGCCAGCAGCCAGTTACAGGGGGCTGGAACCGGGGAGCTGTTTTTT.

The gene calls are TRBV7-2 and TRBJ2-1, with a tentative D call TRBD2 (6 bases). V was pared by 7 bases and J by 8 bases, with 24 bases between. This CDR3 is 16 amino acids long. Per germline, CDR1 SGHTA and CDR2 FQGNSA. The CDR3 reads CASTPGGGRRDYEQFF. DNA for the CDR3: TGTGCCAGCACCCCAGGTGGGGGTCGTCGGGACTATGAGCAGTTCTTC.

The chain employs TRBV5-4 and TRBJ2-5, with D perhaps matching TRBD1 (6 bases). Trimming pared 4 bases from V and 6 bases from J, leaving 22 bases between. Per the germline V gene, CDR1 is SGHNT and CDR2 is YYREEE (reference sequence). The CDR3 spans 16 residues. The CDR3 nucleotides read TGTGCCAGCAGCCCCCCGGGACATCAAGCCCTGAAGACCCAGTACTTC. Translated: CASSPPGHQALKTQYF.

This clone has just one count. The J gene is TRBJ1-1, the V gene TRBV6-1, with D possibly matching TRBD1 (5 bases). The CDR3 runs 16 residues. The V and J ends lost 0 bases and 1 base respectively, with 12 bases between them. CDR1 is MNHNS and CDR2 is SASEGT in the germline V gene. Here the CDR3 DNA reads TGTGCCAGCAGTGAAGCGCTTCGGGGGACGAACACTGAAGCTTTCTTT. Translation: CASSEALRGTNTEAFF.

J is TRBJ2-5 and V is TRBV20-1; D is undetermined. This CDR3 comprises 10 residues. The germline gives CDR1 DFQATT, CDR2 SNEGSKA (reference sequence). Trimming pared 6 bases from V and 5 bases from J, leaving 7 bases between. The CDR3 sequence: CSAGRETQYF. CDR3 nucleotide sequence: TGCAGTGCGGGCCGGGAGACCCAGTACTTC.

This clone was observed a few times. This rearrangement joins TRBV7-3 to TRBJ2-7; D is ambiguous. Between the trimmed V and J ends, which lost 2 bases and 0 bases, there was a span of 11 bases. The CDR3 is made up of 15 amino acids. Germline V gives CDR1 SGHTA, CDR2 FQGTGA. CDR3 sequence (DNA): TGTGCCAGCAGCTTATACACAGACGCCTCCTACGAGCAGTACTTC. The encoded protein is CASSLYTDASYEQYF.

The V gene is TRBV30, the J gene TRBJ2-3; 7 bases are a match to TRBD2. V lost 2 bases, J lost 0 bases, and 17 bases stayed unmatched. The germline V gene encodes CDR1 GTSNPN and CDR2 SVGIG (reference sequence). The CDR3 loop spans 19 amino acids. In nucleotides, the CDR3 is TGTGCCTGGAGTCCAACCCGATTAAGAGCGGGGTCTAGCACAGATACGCAGTATTTT. This sequence encodes CAWSPTRLRAGSSTDTQYF.

The chain couples TRBV18 to TRBJ1-2, with TRBD1 as a possible D gene (5 bases). Per germline, CDR1 KGHSH and CDR2 LQKENI. Trimming stripped 3 bases from V and 8 bases from J, with 22 bases between. The CDR3 covers 16 residues. The CDR3: CASSPEQGGGQFGYTF. As DNA, the CDR3 is TGTGCCAGCTCACCCGAGCAGGGAGGAGGCCAGTTCGGCTACACCTTC.

The CDR3 DNA sequence: TGTGCCAGCAGCCGCGGACTAGCGGCCACCGGGGAGCTGTTTTTT. Translated, it gives CASSRGLAATGELFF. The chain joins TRBV4-2 to TRBJ2-2; 10 bases are shared with TRBD2. CDR1 is LGHNA and CDR2 is YNFKEQ in the germline V gene. CDR3 size: 15 residues. With V trimmed by 4 bases and J by 4 bases, 3 bases remained unmatched.

The chain combines TRBV19 with TRBJ2-6; 9 bases agree with TRBD1. The germline V gene encodes CDR1 LNHDA and CDR2 SQIVND (reference sequence). V lost 11 bases, J lost 0 bases, and 2 bases stayed unmatched. This CDR3 is 14 amino acids long. CDR3 sequence reads: CAGQGSSGANVLTF. The CDR3 DNA reads TGTGCCGGACAGGGGAGCTCTGGGGCCAACGTCCTGACTTTC.

This clone was picked up a small number of times. The V call is TRBV6-1, the J call TRBJ2-3; 15 bases are shared with TRBD2. CDR3 length equals 15 residues. CDR1 is MNHNS and CDR2 is SASEGT in the germline V gene. Trimming cost V 4 bases and J 4 bases; bases outside gene matches: 0. This CDR3 is CASSGTSGGADTQYF. DNA of the CDR3: TGTGCCAGCAGTGGGACTAGCGGGGGGGCAGATACGCAGTATTTT.

The chain has TRBV6-5 and TRBJ1-4; 8 bases are a match to TRBD1. This CDR3 spans 13 amino acids. Germline trimming cut 3 bases from V and 7 bases from J; bases unmatched to any gene: 1. Germline V gene data show CDR1 as MNHEY and CDR2 as SVGAGI. DNA of the CDR3: TGTGCCAGCAGTTATACAGGGGGTGAAAAACTGTTTTTT. This codes for CASSYTGGEKLFF.

The chain has TRBV6-1 and TRBJ2-2; TRBD1 aligns across 11 bases. Germline CDR1 is MNHNS and CDR2 is SASEGT. The trim removed 1 base at V and 4 bases at J, leaving 8 bases unmatched. This CDR3 has 18 residues. CDR3 nucleotides: TGTGCCAGCAGTGAAGGTAGGGACAGGGGGGTAATCACCGGGGAGCTGTTTTTT. This codes for CASSEGRDRGVITGELFF.

This sequence joins TRBV29-1 and TRBJ2-1; D remains unclear. V was cut by 8 bases and J by 0 bases, with 11 bases left in between. This CDR3 contains 13 residues. The V gene's germline CDR1 is SQVTM and CDR2 ANQGSEA. The CDR3 spells CSSAWSSYNEQFF. CDR3 DNA sequence: TGCAGCTCGGCCTGGAGCTCCTACAATGAGCAGTTCTTC.

This sequence joins TRBV7-8 and TRBJ2-7, with TRBD1 matching over 7 bases. Trimming removed 5 bases from V and 2 bases from J; junction bases left unmatched: 6. This CDR3 comprises 14 residues. Per germline, CDR1 SGHVS and CDR2 FQNEAQ. CDR3 bases: TGTGCCAGCAGCCGCACAGGGGCAGCCTACGAGCAGTACTTC. It specifies CASSRTGAAYEQYF.

There are a few counts of this clone. The rearrangement links TRBV7-2 to TRBJ1-2, with 9 bases matching TRBD1. The length of the CDR3 is 14 residues. V lost 6 bases and J lost 7; bases outside the gene matches: 9. Per the germline V gene, CDR1 is SGHTA and CDR2 is FQGNSA. CDR3 sequence reads: CASSPGQGLGGYTF. The CDR3 DNA sequence: TGTGCCAGCAGTCCGGGACAGGGATTGGGTGGCTACACCTTC. Using reference TRBV7-2 and TRBJ1-2 for the parts outside the CDR3, the full variable domain is GAGVSQSPSNKVTEKGKDVELRCDPISGHTALYWYRQSLGQGLEFLIYFQGNSAPDKSGLPSDRFSAERTGGSVSTLTIQRTQQEDSAVYLCASSPGQGLGGYTFGSGTRLTVV.

The rearrangement uses TRBV6-5 and TRBJ1-2; no reliable D call. Germline V gene sequence: CDR1 MNHEY, CDR2 SVGAGI. V was trimmed by 0 bases and J by 4 bases, leaving 6 bases between them. The CDR3 covers 13 residues. In DNA form, the CDR3 reads TGTGCCAGCAGTTACTCAAGCTCCTATGGCTACACCTTC. Translating gives CASSYSSSYGYTF.

The chain recombines TRBV4-2 with TRBJ2-6, with TRBD1 matching over 10 bases. The germline gives CDR1 LGHNA, CDR2 YNFKEQ. With V trimmed by 1 base and J by 0 bases, 3 bases remained unmatched. This CDR3 comprises 18 residues. CDR3: CASSQAGQGLSGANVLTF. The CDR3 DNA reads as TGTGCCAGCAGCCAAGCGGGACAGGGGCTCTCTGGGGCCAACGTCCTGACTTTC.

The genes are TRBV18 and TRBJ1-2; 8 positions agree with TRBD1. V was clipped by 3 bases and J by 3 bases; unmatched bases: 6. Per the germline V gene, CDR1 is KGHSH and CDR2 is LQKENI. The CDR3 has 15 amino acids. The CDR3 is CASSPGQGEDYGYTF. The CDR3 nucleotides are TGTGCCAGCTCACCCGGACAGGGAGAAGACTATGGCTACACCTTC.

This chain joins TRBV30 and TRBJ2-7, with a possible D match to TRBD2 (7 bases). The length of the CDR3 is 14 residues. The germline V gene has CDR1 GTSNPN and CDR2 SVGIG (reference sequence). The germline V and J ends were trimmed by 0 bases and 0 bases, with 9 bases remaining between them. The CDR3 DNA follows: TGTGCCTGGAGTGTAGGGGGGGTCTCCTACGAGCAGTACTTC. Translating it yields CAWSVGGVSYEQYF.

The chain links TRBV7-2 to TRBJ1-5; D ambiguous. V gave up 3 bases and J gave up 3 bases, with 3 bases separating them. The germline V gene encodes CDR1 SGHTA and CDR2 FQGNSA. The CDR3 covers 12 residues. CDR3 residues: CASSFNNQPQHF. The CDR3 region has the DNA TGTGCCAGCAGCTTTAACAATCAGCCCCAGCATTTT.

This clone appeared a few times. The genes are TRBV15 and TRBJ1-2; tentatively, D is TRBD1 (6 bases). The ends were cut back, 3 bases at V and 8 bases at J, with 19 bases in the middle. This CDR3 spans 15 amino acids. Germline values: CDR1 LNHNV, CDR2 YYDKDF (reference sequence). The CDR3 DNA is TGTGCCACCAGCAGGGAATTTACAGGGAAGGAAGGCTACACCTTC. Amino acids: CATSREFTGKEGYTF.

Here the CDR3 reads CATRRGGGYTF. The DNA for the CDR3 is TGTGCCACCCGCCGGGGGGGAGGCTACACCTTC. The chain is built from TRBV6-5 and TRBJ1-2; D possibly corresponds to TRBD1 (5 bases). The germline V gene encodes CDR1 MNHEY and CDR2 SVGAGI. The CDR3 totals 11 residues. Deletions cut 10 bases from V and 8 bases from J, with 14 bases between.